The rows below give T cell receptor beta chains drawn from one sample of a study of graft-versus-host responses after intestinal transplantation. The data were produced by immunoSEQ multiplex PCR, yet TCRdb's version contains in-frame clones alone and is incomplete. The sample contains some 8,200 clones, about 97% of which appear only once. The sequenced sample was PBMCs, obtained 23 days after intestinal transplant. The receptor source for this set is a human patient who received an intestinal transplant, so some T cells may come from the graft donor. Each CDR3 is given with its conserved first and last residue. A D gene is named only where the DNA matches it firmly. The listing skips clone size in some rows; elsewhere it reads once, few, many or a size class.

abundance	j_gene	v_gene	d_gene	CDR3nt	CDR3aa
.	TRBJ2-1	TRBV5-6	.	TGTGCCAGCAGCTTGAGGCCAGAGGATAATGAGCAGTTCTTC	CASSLRPEDNEQFF
.	TRBJ1-6	TRBV19	.	TGTGCCAGTAGTGACGCCGGTTATTCCTCGGCCTCACCCCTCCACTTT	CASSDAGYSSASPLHF
.	TRBJ1-5	TRBV27	TRBD1	TGTGCCAGCAGTTTTTCGCAGGGGGGTCAGCCCCAGCATTTT	CASSFSQGGQPQHF
.	TRBJ2-3	TRBV27	.	TGTGCCAGCAGTTTACGTCCCGGCCCAGATACGCAGTATTTT	CASSLRPGPDTQYF
.	TRBJ2-4	TRBV13	.	TGTGCCAGCAGCTTACGAGGGGCGGGCAAAAACATTCAGTACTTC	CASSLRGAGKNIQYF
.	TRBJ2-7	TRBV6-1	.	TGTGCCAGCTCCAAGACTAGTACTGGCGAGCAGTACTTC	CASSKTSTGEQYF
.	TRBJ2-7	TRBV29-1	.	TGCAGCACGAGGACGGTGGACTCCTACGAGCAGTACTTC	CSTRTVDSYEQYF
.	TRBJ1-2	TRBV4-1	.	TGCGCCAGCAGTCAGCACCTCTGGGATAACTATGGCTACACCTTC	CASSQHLWDNYGYTF
.	TRBJ1-1	TRBV7-2	.	TGTGCCAGCAGCTTAGCGTTGAACGCTGAAGCTTTCTTT	CASSLALNAEAFF
.	TRBJ2-7	TRBV15	TRBD1	TGTGCCACCAGCAGAGATCCCCCCTTTCCGGGACAGGGTTTCGAGCAGTACTTC	CATSRDPPFPGQGFEQYF
.	TRBJ1-1	TRBV19	TRBD1	TGTGCCAGTAGTATCGACAGGGGGACTGAAGCTTTCTTT	CASSIDRGTEAFF
.	TRBJ1-4	TRBV6-5	.	TGTGCCAGCAGTTACTCGGACCGCTGGCTTAATGAAAAACTGTTTTTT	CASSYSDRWLNEKLFF
.	TRBJ2-4	TRBV28	.	TGTGCCAGCACCTTAAAGGGGGTTGCCAAAAACATTCAGTACTTC	CASTLKGVAKNIQYF
once	TRBJ1-1	TRBV4-1	TRBD1	TGCGCCAGCAGCCAAGATGCAGGGGGGTTCATGAACACTGAAGCTTTCTTT	CASSQDAGGFMNTEAFF
.	TRBJ2-6	TRBV21-1	.	TGTGCCAGCAGCAATGGGGCCGTGGGGGGAGCGGGGCCCTCTGGGGCCAACGTCCTGACTTTC	CASSNGAVGGAGPSGANVLTF
.	TRBJ2-7	TRBV5-8	.	TGTGCCAGCGCGACGGCCACCTACGAGCAGTACTTC	CASATATYEQYF
.	TRBJ2-7	TRBV27	TRBD2	TGTGCCACCCGCGGGGGTCTCTCCTACGAGCAGTACTTC	CATRGGLSYEQYF
.	TRBJ2-1	TRBV9	TRBD2	TGTGCCAGCAGCGTAGGGCTAGCGGGCATTTACAATGAGCAGTTCTTC	CASSVGLAGIYNEQFF
.	TRBJ2-6	TRBV10-3	TRBD1	TGTGCCATCGGGACAGGGAATGCGGGGGCCAACGTCCTGACTTTC	CAIGTGNAGANVLTF
once	TRBJ1-1	TRBV4-1	.	TGCGCCAGCAGCCAAGTTTTTTCCGTGAACACTGAAGCTTTCTTT	CASSQVFSVNTEAFF
.	TRBJ2-7	TRBV28	.	TGTGCCAGCAGTTTGTGGGGATCTTACGAGCAGTACTTC	CASSLWGSYEQYF
.	TRBJ2-7	TRBV18	.	TGTGCCAGCTCGCGACCTATCTACGAGCAGTACTTC	CASSRPIYEQYF